One sample yielded the 20 T cell receptor beta chains listed below, sequenced in a study of shared T cell receptors in the human thymus. This table comes from immunoSEQ multiplex PCR, and its TCRdb copy is limited to in-frame clones, with some not included. The sample yields fewer than 700,000 clones, roughly 90% seen once. In addition, the sample was reused for a study of human thymus T cells.

The sample consisted of thymocytes. Receptor source: a boy under two years old with a congenital heart defect.

This rearrangement joins TRBV2 to TRBJ2-1, with a weak D call TRBD1 (6 bases). Trimming took off 3 bases at V and 0 bases at J, with 15 bases between the two ends. The CDR3 sequence is 17 residues long. The germline CDR1 and CDR2 sequences are SNHLY and FYNNEI. The CDR3 nucleotides are TGTGCCAGCAGTGATTGGGGGCGGAATGCCTCCTACAATGAGCAGTTCTTC. This gives the protein CASSDWGRNASYNEQFF.

The genes are TRBV28 and TRBJ1-2; possibly TRBD1 for D (6 bases). CDR3 length: 14 amino acids. The germline gives CDR1 MDHEN, CDR2 SYDVKM. V was cut by 6 bases and J by 7 bases, with 18 bases left in between. DNA for the CDR3: TGTGCCAGCAGCCTTCTCGACAGGCCGGGTGGCTACACCTTC. Its translation: CASSLLDRPGGYTF.

The chain recombines TRBV1 with TRBJ2-1; TRBD2 is taken as the D call from the table, unchecked against the DNA. TRBV1 is termed a pseudogene. The CDR3 loop spans 14 amino acids. The CDR3 spells CTSSQQAGGNEQFF. Here the CDR3 DNA reads TGCACCAGCAGCCAACAAGCGGGAGGAAATGAGCAGTTCTTC.

For the CDR3, the DNA is TGTGCCAGCAGTGAGGTCAGCGGGAGGGTCTACGAGCAGTACTTC. Protein product: CASSEVSGRVYEQYF. The rearrangement links TRBV6-1 to TRBJ2-7; 10 nucleotides match TRBD2. CDR1 is MNHNS and CDR2 is SASEGT in the germline V gene. Unmatched junction bases numbered 5, after V lost 3 bases and J lost 3 bases. The CDR3 contains 15 residues.

The gene calls are TRBV30 and TRBJ2-3; 10 bases are a match to TRBD2. J was trimmed by 6 bases and V by 2 bases; bases with no gene match: 20. Germline CDR1 is GTSNPN and CDR2 is SVGIG (reference sequence). This CDR3 has 19 amino acids. This CDR3 reads CAWSPPVTSGTLFWDTQYF. CDR3 DNA sequence: TGTGCCTGGAGTCCCCCCGTAACTAGCGGGACCTTGTTTTGGGATACGCAGTATTTT. The complete variable domain, with remaining parts taken from reference TRBV30 and TRBJ2-3, reads SQTIHQWPATLVQPVGSPLSLECTVEGTSNPNLYWYRQAAGRGLQLLFYSVGIGQISSEVPQNLSASRPQDRQFILSSKKLLLSDSGFYLCAWSPPVTSGTLFWDTQYFGPGTRLTVL.

This clone has just a few counts. The chain has TRBV7-2 and TRBJ2-3; maybe TRBD1 (9 bases). Trimming took 2 bases from V and 9 from J, leaving 24 bases between them. Germline CDR1 reads SGHTA; CDR2 reads FQGNSA. This CDR3 region has 17 residues. The DNA of the CDR3 is TGTGCCAGCAGCTTACCCCCCGGGTTAGCGGGGACAGGGACGCAGTATTTT. Residues: CASSLPPGLAGTGTQYF.

This clone came up once. This chain links TRBV5-1 with TRBJ2-3; 7 bases line up with TRBD2. After removal of 3 bases from V and 0 bases from J, the junction contained 4 bases not matched to a gene. CDR1 and CDR2 from the germline V gene are SGHRS and YFSETQ. The CDR3 runs 15 residues. The chain's CDR3 is CASSSGGSSTDTQYF. The DNA of the CDR3 is TGCGCCAGCAGCTCGGGAGGTTCGAGCACAGATACGCAGTATTTT.

The rearrangement links TRBV15 to TRBJ2-1; TRBD2 agrees at 8 bases. The junction had 9 bases not matched to a gene; V was cut back by 3 bases and J by 5 bases. The CDR3 consists of 16 residues. Germline CDR1 reads LNHNV; CDR2 reads YYDKDF (reference sequence). CDR3 DNA: TGTGCCACCAGCAGGGTGGGACTAGTCGAACACAATGAGCAGTTCTTC. This sequence encodes CATSRVGLVEHNEQFF. Full variable domain (remainder filled in from reference TRBV15 and TRBJ2-1): DAMVIQNPRYQVTQFGKPVTLSCSQTLNHNVMYWYQQKSSQAPKLLFHYYDKDFNNEADTPDNFQSRRPNTSFCFLDIRSPGLGDTAMYLCATSRVGLVEHNEQFFGPGTRLTVL.

Only one count was recorded for this clone. The V and J genes are TRBV9 and TRBJ1-2; 7 positions agree with TRBD1. Germline CDR1 reads SGDLS; CDR2 reads YYNGEE. The CDR3 has 13 residues. J lost 8 bases, V lost 4 bases, and 8 bases had no gene match. CDR3 amino acids: CASSQGQPRGYTF. The CDR3 bases are TGTGCCAGCAGCCAGGGACAGCCTCGAGGCTACACCTTC.

The gene calls are TRBV30 and TRBJ1-6; D may be TRBD1 (5 bases). V was trimmed by 0 bases and J by 5 bases, leaving 14 bases between them. The length of the CDR3 is 16 residues. Germline V gives CDR1 GTSNPN, CDR2 SVGIG (reference sequence). CDR3 sequence reads: CAWSVHGVRDNSPLHF. The CDR3 DNA reads as TGTGCCTGGAGTGTACATGGAGTCAGGGATAATTCACCCCTCCACTTT.

The gene calls are TRBV5-6 and TRBJ1-3; 7 bases are shared with TRBD1. The CDR3 totals 15 residues. Per germline, CDR1 SGHDT and CDR2 YYEEEE. V dropped 3 bases and J dropped 3; count of bases not matched to a gene: 6. CDR3 bases: TGTGCCAGCAGCTCACCGACAGGGCATGGAAACACCATATATTTT. Translation gives CASSSPTGHGNTIYF.

The gene calls are TRBV11-2 and TRBJ1-2; 9 nucleotides align to TRBD1. The germline gives CDR1 SGHAT, CDR2 FQNNGV. This CDR3 spans 15 amino acids. The J segment lost 4 bases and the V segment lost 2 bases, leaving 5 bases of the junction unmatched. CDR3 in amino acids: CASSLPGQGGYGYTF. The DNA of the CDR3 is TGTGCCAGCAGCTTACCGGGACAGGGTGGCTATGGCTACACCTTC.

This chain links TRBV5-6 with TRBJ1-1; possible D gene TRBD1, 5 bases. Germline CDR1 and CDR2: SGHDT and YYEEEE. The CDR3 extends over 17 amino acids. V was pared by 1 base and J by 4 bases, with 20 bases between. CDR3 sequence reads: CASSLLPGGKEGTEAFF. The CDR3 DNA sequence: TGTGCCAGCAGCTTGTTGCCGGGGGGGAAAGAGGGCACTGAAGCTTTCTTT.

V gene TRBV28 combines with J gene TRBJ2-4, with 7 positions matching TRBD2. Trimming at V came to 5 bases and at J to 0 bases, leaving 7 bases not matched to a gene. The CDR3 sequence is 16 residues long. Per the germline V gene, CDR1 is MDHEN and CDR2 is SYDVKM. The CDR3 region has the DNA TGTGCCAGCAGTAAAGCGGGAACCCAAGCCAAAAACATTCAGTACTTC. Its translation: CASSKAGTQAKNIQYF.

This chain uses TRBV6-6 with TRBJ2-3, with TRBD2 identical over 9 bases. Germline V gene data show CDR1 as MNHNY and CDR2 as SVGAGI (reference sequence). The CDR3 is 16 amino acids. J was trimmed by 2 bases and V by 7 bases; bases with no gene match: 10. CDR3 sequence reads: CASKSGLAGLTDTQYF. The CDR3 nucleotides read TGTGCCAGCAAGAGTGGGCTAGCGGGACTCACAGATACGCAGTATTTT.

The CDR3 bases are TGTGCCAGCAGCTCCTCGGGAGACTCCGACTACGAGCAGTACTTC. This translates into CASSSSGDSDYEQYF. The J gene is TRBJ2-7, the V gene TRBV7-2; a possible D gene is TRBD2 (6 bases). Germline values: CDR1 SGHTA, CDR2 FQGNSA. V lost 4 bases to trimming and J lost 3 bases, with 16 bases between them. CDR3 length equals 15 residues. The variable domain in full, completed from reference TRBV7-2 and TRBJ2-7, reads GAGVSQSPSNKVTEKGKDVELRCDPISGHTALYWYRQSLGQGLEFLIYFQGNSAPDKSGLPSDRFSAERTGGSVSTLTIQRTQQEDSAVYLCASSSSGDSDYEQYFGPGTRLTVT.

This rearrangement joins TRBV6-1 to TRBJ2-5, with TRBD2 as a possible D gene (5 bases). The J call may be incorrect, as the DNA end agrees better with TRBJ2-7. The CDR3 has 16 amino acids. The germline V gene encodes CDR1 MNHNS and CDR2 SASEGT. The CDR3 loop is CASSESGREPKYEQYF. The DNA for the CDR3 is TGTGCCAGCAGTGAATCGGGCCGGGAACCGAAATACGAGCAGTACTTC.

The rearrangement uses TRBV19 and TRBJ2-1, with D tentatively TRBD1 (5 bases). V was pared by 6 bases and J by 0 bases, with 15 bases between. The germline gives CDR1 LNHDA, CDR2 SQIVND (reference sequence). The CDR3 totals 16 residues. CDR3 sequence (DNA): TGTGCCAGTAGCCGATCACAGGCTGACTCCTACAATGAGCAGTTCTTC. Protein sequence: CASSRSQADSYNEQFF.

CDR3 in amino acids: CASSTRDGAGWAQYF. The CDR3 DNA sequence: TGTGCCAGCAGCACTCGGGACGGAGCGGGGTGGGCCCAGTACTTC. The chain carries TRBV28 and TRBJ2-5, with TRBD2 matching 7 bases. The V gene end was trimmed by 6 bases and the J gene end by 9 bases; junction bases not matched to a gene: 16. The CDR3 spans 15 residues. Germline V lookup: CDR1 MDHEN, CDR2 SYDVKM.

The table lists this clone with a count of one. The chain couples TRBV11-2 to TRBJ2-1; 9 bases are shared with TRBD2. The ends lost 0 bases at V and 10 bases at J; junction bases unmatched: 7. Germline loops: CDR1 SGHAT, CDR2 FQNNGV. This CDR3 has 15 amino acids. CDR3 nucleotide sequence: TGTGCCAGCAGCTTAGATTGGCGGGAGGGGCGGGAGCAGTTCTTC. It codes for CASSLDWREGREQFF.